Shown below are 3 T cell receptor beta chains from a single sample sequenced in a study of T cell responses to AZD1222 COVID-19 vaccine. TCRdb's table, derived via immunoSEQ multiplex PCR, lists solely in-frame clones and lacks some. The table shows about 110,000 clones, with about 86% occurring only once. This sample comprised peripheral blood, obtained on day 0 of AZD1222 vaccination. These receptors all stem from an adult in good health.

The genes are TRBV5-6 and TRBJ2-7, with TRBD1 matching over 8 bases. J was trimmed by 2 bases and V by 4 bases; bases with no gene match: 2. This CDR3 has 13 residues. Germline lookup yields CDR1 SGHDT and CDR2 YYEEEE. The chain's CDR3 is CASSRDRTYEQYF. CDR3 nucleotides: TGTGCCAGCAGCAGGGACAGGACCTACGAGCAGTACTTC.

There are a few counts of this clone. V is TRBV2 and J is TRBJ1-5; 8 bases match TRBD1. This CDR3 has 13 residues. Trimming took 6 bases from V and 13 from J; bases not matched to a gene: 11. CDR1 is SNHLY and CDR2 is FYNNEI in the germline V gene. DNA of the CDR3: TGTGCCAGCAGCGACGAAGGACAGGGCTCACAGCATTTT. Translating gives CASSDEGQGSQHF.

V gene TRBV27 combines with J gene TRBJ1-1; no clear D. This CDR3 has 14 amino acids. The germline V and J ends were trimmed by 4 bases and 3 bases, with 12 bases remaining between them. The germline CDR1 and CDR2 sequences are MNHEY and SMNVEV (reference sequence). CDR3 bases: TGTGCCAGCAGTTCCCAACCTAGGGACACTGAAGCTTTCTTT. Translation: CASSSQPRDTEAFF.